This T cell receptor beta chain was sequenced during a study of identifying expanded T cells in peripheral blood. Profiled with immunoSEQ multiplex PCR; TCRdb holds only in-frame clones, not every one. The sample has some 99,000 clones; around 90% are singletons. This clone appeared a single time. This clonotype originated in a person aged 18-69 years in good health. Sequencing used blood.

The CDR3 coding sequence is TGTGCCAGCAGCGTAGCTCCTACCCAAGAGACCCAGTACTTC. Translating it yields CASSVAPTQETQYF. The J gene is TRBJ2-5, the V gene TRBV9; D gene uncertain. The V end was cut by 0 bases, the J end by 1 base, with 7 bases between. From germline, CDR1 is SGDLS and CDR2 YYNGEE. The CDR3 sequence is 14 residues long. The full variable domain, with the rest looked up from reference TRBV9 and TRBJ2-5, is DSGVTQTPKHLITATGQRVTLRCSPRSGDLSVYWYQQSLDQGLQFLIQYYNGEERAKGNILERFSAQQFPDLHSELNLSSLELGDSALYFCASSVAPTQETQYFGPGTRLLVL.